The 9 T cell receptor beta chains given below trace back to one sample, sequenced in a study of T and B cells in COVID-19 patients. From blood, roughly 220-550 ng of genomic DNA served as TRB template. TRB rearrangements were amplified by multiplex PCR with BIOMED2 TRB-A/B primers. One entry per CDR3 protein results from TCRdb running MiXCR on the multiplex PCR reads. The sample has more than 15,000 distinct CDR3 sequences, roughly 28% seen once; the top ten hold approximately 4.5%. Sequenced sample: blood. Receptors originate from a human donor who had recovered from COVID-19.

The J gene is TRBJ1-1, the V gene TRBV4-3; 8 nucleotides line up with TRBD1. V shed 0 bases, J shed 5 bases, and the junction held 5 bases outside the gene matches. Germline V gene lookup returns CDR1 LGHNA and CDR2 YSLEER. The length of the CDR3 is 15 residues. CDR3 bases: TGCGCCAGCAGCCAAGATTCGACAGGGGTTACTGAAGCTTTCTTT. This translates into CASSQDSTGVTEAFF.

This chain links TRBV11-2 with TRBJ2-7; 9 bases line up with TRBD1. The V gene's germline CDR1 is SGHAT and CDR2 FQNNGV. The CDR3 contains 15 residues. The V segment lost 5 bases and the J segment 4 bases; nucleotides outside the gene matches: 9. In DNA form, the CDR3 reads TGTGCCAGCAGCCGGGACAGGGCCCCTTCTTACGAGCAGTACTTC. This encodes CASSRDRAPSYEQYF.

This clonotype was observed at least ten times. The chain carries TRBV19 and TRBJ2-2; D may match TRBD1 or TRBD2 (6 bases each). Germline CDR1 is LNHDA and CDR2 is SQIVND (reference sequence). CDR3 length: 16 amino acids. Trimming removed 1 base from V and 2 bases from J, with 11 bases in between. CDR3 DNA: TGTGCCAGTAGTATAGGGGCCGGGGGCAACACCGGGGAGCTGTTTTTT. Amino acid sequence: CASSIGAGGNTGELFF.

The chain recombines TRBV20-1 with TRBJ1-2, with 9 positions matching TRBD1. V lost 6 bases, J lost 8 bases, and 7 bases stayed unmatched. Looked up from germline, CDR1 is DFQATT and CDR2 is SNEGSKA (reference sequence). The CDR3 consists of 12 residues. The CDR3 DNA sequence: TGCAGTGCCCGGACAGGGGTTGGAGGCTACACCTTC. It encodes CSARTGVGGYTF.

This clonotype has a handful of counts. The genes are TRBV5-1 and TRBJ2-5, with TRBD1 matching 8 bases. CDR1 SGHRS and CDR2 YFSETQ come from the germline V gene. The ends lost 3 bases at V and 1 base at J; junction bases unmatched: 2. This CDR3 region has 14 residues. Written as DNA, the CDR3 is TGCGCCAGCAGCTCGGGACAGGCCCAAGAGACCCAGTACTTC. As protein: CASSSGQAQETQYF. Together with reference TRBV5-1 and TRBJ2-5, the CDR3 gives the full variable domain: KAGVTQTPRYLIKTRGQQVTLSCSPISGHRSVSWYQQTPGQGLQFLFEYFSETQRNKGNFPGRFSGRQFSNSRSEMNVSTLELGDSALYLCASSSGQAQETQYFGPGTRLLVL.

Notes on this clonotype: This may arise from a read error, as a much more abundant clone is one base away. The rearrangement links TRBV6-1 to TRBJ2-7; perhaps TRBD1 as D (5 bases). Per germline, CDR1 MNHNS and CDR2 SASEGT. This CDR3 has 13 amino acids. CDR3 sequence reads: CASSKMWGYELYF. CDR3 nucleotides: TGTGCCAGCAGTAAGATGTGGGGCTACGAGCTGTACTTC.

The chain joins TRBV4-2 to TRBJ2-2, with D possibly matching TRBD1 (5 bases). Germline V gene lookup returns CDR1 LGHNA and CDR2 YNFKEQ. The V gene lost 0 bases and the J gene lost 7 bases, with 6 bases spanning the gap. This CDR3 region has 13 residues. This CDR3 reads CASSQDRGGELFF. The CDR3 nucleotides read TGTGCCAGCAGCCAAGATAGGGGCGGGGAGCTGTTTTTT.

This chain links TRBV12-3 or TRBV12-4 with TRBJ1-5; weak D call: TRBD1 (5 bases). The CDR3 has 15 residues. V was pared by 1 base and J by 8 bases, with 15 bases between. In nucleotides, the CDR3 is TGTGCCAGCAGTTTAGGGCAGGGTGGGTTGGAGCCCCAGCATTTT. It codes for CASSLGQGGLEPQHF.

This clonotype counts as medium-sized (0.01 to 0.1%). The CDR3 region is CASSLGTGSYEQYF. Written as DNA, the CDR3 is TGTGCCAGTAGCCTTGGGACAGGCTCCTACGAGCAGTACTTC. This chain links TRBV19 with TRBJ2-7; 8 positions agree with TRBD1. Trimming removed 6 bases from V and 0 bases from J; junction bases left unmatched: 4. Germline CDR1 and CDR2: LNHDA and SQIVND (reference sequence). This CDR3 contains 14 residues.